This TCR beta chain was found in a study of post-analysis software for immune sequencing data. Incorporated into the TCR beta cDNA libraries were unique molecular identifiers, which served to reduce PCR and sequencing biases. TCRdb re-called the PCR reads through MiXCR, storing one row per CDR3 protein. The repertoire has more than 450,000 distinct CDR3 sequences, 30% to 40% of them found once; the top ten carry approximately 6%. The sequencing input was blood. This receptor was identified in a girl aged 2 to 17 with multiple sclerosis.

This chain's CDR3 is CASSVAGGGNYNEQFF. The DNA for the CDR3 is TGTGCCAGCAGCGTAGCTGGCGGGGGGAACTACAATGAGCAGTTCTTC. The chain recombines TRBV9 with TRBJ2-1; 8 bases are shared with TRBD2. The CDR3 has 16 amino acids. The germline V gene encodes CDR1 SGDLS and CDR2 YYNGEE. J was trimmed by 3 bases and V by 0 bases; bases with no gene match: 5.